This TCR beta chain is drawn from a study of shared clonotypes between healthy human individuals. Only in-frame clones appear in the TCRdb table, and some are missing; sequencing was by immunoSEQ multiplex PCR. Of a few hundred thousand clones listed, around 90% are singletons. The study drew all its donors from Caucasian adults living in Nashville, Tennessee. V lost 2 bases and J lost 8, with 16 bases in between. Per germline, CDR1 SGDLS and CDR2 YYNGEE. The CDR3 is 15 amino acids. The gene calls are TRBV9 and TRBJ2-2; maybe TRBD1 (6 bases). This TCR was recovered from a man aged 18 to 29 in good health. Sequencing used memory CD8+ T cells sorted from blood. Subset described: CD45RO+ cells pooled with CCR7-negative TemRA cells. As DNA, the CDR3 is TGTGCCAGCAGCGTCGGCGCAGGGGTGTTGGGGGAGCTGTTTTTT. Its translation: CASSVGAGVLGELFF.